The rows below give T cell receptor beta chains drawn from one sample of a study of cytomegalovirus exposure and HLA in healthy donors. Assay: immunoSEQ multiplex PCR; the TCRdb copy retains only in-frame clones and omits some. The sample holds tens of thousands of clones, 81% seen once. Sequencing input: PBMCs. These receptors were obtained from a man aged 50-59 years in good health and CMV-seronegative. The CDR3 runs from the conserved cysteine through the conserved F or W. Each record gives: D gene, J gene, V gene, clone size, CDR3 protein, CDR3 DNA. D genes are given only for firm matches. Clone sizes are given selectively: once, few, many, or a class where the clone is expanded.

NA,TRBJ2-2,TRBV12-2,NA,CASRPLMLREGTGELFF,TGTGCAAGTCGCCCCTTAATGTTGCGGGAGGGGACCGGGGAGCTGTTTTTT
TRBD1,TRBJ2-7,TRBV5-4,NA,CASSPSGTGVYEQYF,TGTGCCAGCAGCCCATCCGGGACAGGGGTCTACGAGCAGTACTTC
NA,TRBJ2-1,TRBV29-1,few,CSVGRNEQFF,TGCAGCGTCGGTCGCAATGAGCAGTTCTTC
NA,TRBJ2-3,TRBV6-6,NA,CASSQKYETDTQYF,TGTGCCAGCAGTCAAAAGTATGAGACAGATACGCAGTATTTT
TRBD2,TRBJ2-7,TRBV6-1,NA,CASSEQGAGYEQYF,TGTGCCAGCAGTGAACAGGGAGCGGGATACGAGCAGTACTTC
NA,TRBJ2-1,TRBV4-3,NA,CASSPGSSGYNEQFF,TGCGCCAGCAGCCCAGGGAGTAGCGGCTACAATGAGCAGTTCTTC
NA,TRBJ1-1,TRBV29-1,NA,CSVYAGAEAFF,TGCAGCGTTTACGCAGGGGCTGAAGCTTTCTTT
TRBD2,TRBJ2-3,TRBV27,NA,CASSLLAGPSTDTQYF,TGTGCCAGCAGTTTACTAGCGGGGCCTAGCACAGATACGCAGTATTTT
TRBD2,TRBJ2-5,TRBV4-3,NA,CASSQASIVDLADAETQYF,TGCGCCAGCAGCCAAGCATCTATCGTTGACCTAGCGGATGCTGAGACCCAGTACTTC
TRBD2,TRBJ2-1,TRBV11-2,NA,CASSLGPRDYVRGNEQFF,TGTGCCAGCAGCTTAGGGCCCCGGGACTACGTGCGAGGCAATGAGCAGTTCTTC
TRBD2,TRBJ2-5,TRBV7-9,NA,CASSQTSGRPRSQETQYF,TGTGCCAGCAGTCAGACTAGCGGGAGGCCCCGTTCCCAAGAGACCCAGTACTTC
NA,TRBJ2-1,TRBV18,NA,CASSPKPPGGGNYEQFF,TGTGCCAGCTCACCAAAACCCCCTGGGGGAGGTAACTATGAGCAGTTCTTC
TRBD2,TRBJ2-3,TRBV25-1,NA,CASSEGVAKRGTDTQYF,TGTGCCAGCAGTGAAGGGGTTGCTAAGCGGGGAACAGATACGCAGTATTTT
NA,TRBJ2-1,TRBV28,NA,CASTLRSTYNEQFF,TGTGCCAGCACCCTAAGATCCACCTACAATGAGCAGTTCTTC
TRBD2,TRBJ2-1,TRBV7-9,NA,CASSPPTSGAISSYNEQFF,TGTGCCAGCAGCCCCCCGACTAGCGGGGCGATTAGCTCCTACAATGAGCAGTTCTTC
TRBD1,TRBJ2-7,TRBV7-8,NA,CASSLTGAVYEQYF,TGTGCCAGCAGCTTAACAGGGGCCGTTTACGAGCAGTACTTC
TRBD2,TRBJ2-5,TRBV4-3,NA,CASSQDHDGGSLETQYF,TGCGCCAGCAGCCAAGATCACGACGGGGGGAGTCTTGAGACCCAGTACTTC
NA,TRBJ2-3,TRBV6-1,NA,CASSLRRDTQYF,TGTGCCAGCAGCCTCCGCAGAGATACGCAGTATTTT
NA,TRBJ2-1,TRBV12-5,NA,CASGQQGTYNEQFF,TGTGCTAGTGGTCAGCAGGGGACGTACAATGAGCAGTTCTTC
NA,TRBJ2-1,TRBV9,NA,CASSPDSNEQFF,TGTGCCAGCAGCCCCGACAGCAATGAGCAGTTCTTC